This TCR beta chain was sequenced in a study of CD8 T cells in Susac syndrome. Looking at the study overall: Within the sequenced group of Susac syndrome patients, over 5 showed active disease and eight were in remission.

Reverse transcription used about 0.45 to 1 ug RNA and random hexamers. MiXCR, run by TCRdb on the immunoSEQ multiplex PCR reads, gives a single entry per CDR3 protein. The sample comprises about 190,000 distinct CDR3 sequences, approximately 94% of which are singletons, and around 0.092% rests with the top ten. V lost 1 base, J lost 3 bases, and 14 bases lay in between. The CDR3 spans 15 residues. In germline, CDR1 is SGHKS, CDR2 YYEKEE (reference sequence). The chain carries TRBV5-5 and TRBJ2-7; tentative D call: TRBD2 (6 bases). The TCR sequence derives from a human donor with Susac syndrome. The specimen sequenced was CD4+ T cells from PBMCs. Here the CDR3 DNA reads TGTGCCAGCAGCTTGTGGGGGGTCGAGATCTACGAGCAGTACTTC. Protein product: CASSLWGVEIYEQYF. Full variable domain (remainder filled in from reference TRBV5-5 and TRBJ2-7): DAGVTQSPTHLIKTRGQQVTLRCSPISGHKSVSWYQQVLGQGPQFIFQYYEKEERGRGNFPDRFSARQFPNYSSELNVNALLLGDSALYLCASSLWGVEIYEQYFGPGTRLTVT.